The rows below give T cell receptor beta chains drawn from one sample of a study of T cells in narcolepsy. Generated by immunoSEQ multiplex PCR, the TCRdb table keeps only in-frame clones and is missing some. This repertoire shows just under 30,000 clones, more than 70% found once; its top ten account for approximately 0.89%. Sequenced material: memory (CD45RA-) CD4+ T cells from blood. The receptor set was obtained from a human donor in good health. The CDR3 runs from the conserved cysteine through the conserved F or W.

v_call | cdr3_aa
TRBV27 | CASSSADTGARGYTF
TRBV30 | CAWMAGAGNTIYF
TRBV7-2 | CASSPHSGPYNSPLHF
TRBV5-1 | CASSTPGTPGRNEQYF
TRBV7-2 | CASRLGGRRETQYF
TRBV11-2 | CASSRAGSNQPQHF
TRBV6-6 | CASRRTGANTEAFF
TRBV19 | CASSPRAGTSGRYNEQFF
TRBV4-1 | CASRTKAGGDNEQFF
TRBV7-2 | CASSLAYRGKNTEAFF
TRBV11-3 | CASSYGGARRTEAFF
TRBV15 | CATSGWRANYGYTF
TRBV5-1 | CASSLGGPGAEAFF
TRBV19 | CASSLGQNQVDTEAFF
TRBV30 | CAWKPQLNNSPLHF
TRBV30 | CAWSVPLGGRADTQYF
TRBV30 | CAWGMGQQNTEAFF
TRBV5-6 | CASSLSAYQDPFNEQFF
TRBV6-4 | CASSLFQGYNEQFF
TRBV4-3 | CASSHGDRATNEKLFF
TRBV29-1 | CSVPGTLNTEAFF
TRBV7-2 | CASSVLGIREKLFF
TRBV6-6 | CASRHSETGQKAFF
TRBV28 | CASSLPTTGSNEQFF
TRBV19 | CASTSPGLTDTQYF
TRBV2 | CASRGVGYNEQFF
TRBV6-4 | CASSLVASGVYEQYF
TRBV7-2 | CASSLWATSAEQYF
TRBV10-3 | CAISGPNDSRRSYEQYF
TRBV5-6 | CASSSSGQGMETQYF
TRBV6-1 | CASSGNYQSYEQYF
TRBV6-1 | CASSLAGGNQPQHF
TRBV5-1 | CASSLEGRTGELFF
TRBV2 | CASSSWVTEAFF
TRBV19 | CASSEDMYQPQHF
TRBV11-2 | CASSLRPTGGSEKLFF
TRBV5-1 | CASSPAGSGANVLTF
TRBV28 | CAITRGPREAFF
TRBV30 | CAWSGQHGELFF
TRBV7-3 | CASSQSVGNTIYF
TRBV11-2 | CASSWGMNTEAFF
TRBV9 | CASSPIAGNTGELFF
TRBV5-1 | CASSPGTSAEGYEKLFF
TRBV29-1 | CSVEGVTTGYNEQFF
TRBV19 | CASSIAQFSYEQYF
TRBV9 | CASSVEPPGGSGNTIYF
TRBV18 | CASSGTAYNSPLHF
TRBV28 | CASSLPPPFPGYTF
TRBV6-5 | CASSRQGKTSPLHF
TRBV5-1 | CASSWGRDDSPLHF
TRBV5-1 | CASSFQSMGLAGAGREQFF
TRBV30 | CAWSVGSSGNTIYF
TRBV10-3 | CAIGQILEQYF